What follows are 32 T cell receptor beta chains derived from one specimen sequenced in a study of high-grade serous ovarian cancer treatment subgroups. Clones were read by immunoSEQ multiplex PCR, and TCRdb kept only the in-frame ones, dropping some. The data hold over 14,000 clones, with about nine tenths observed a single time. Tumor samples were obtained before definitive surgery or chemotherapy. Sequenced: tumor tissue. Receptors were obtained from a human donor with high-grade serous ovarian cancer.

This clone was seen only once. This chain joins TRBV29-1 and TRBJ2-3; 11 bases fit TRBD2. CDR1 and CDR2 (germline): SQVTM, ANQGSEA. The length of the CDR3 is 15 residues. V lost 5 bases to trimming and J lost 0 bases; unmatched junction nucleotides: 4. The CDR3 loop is CSVSPSGGSTDTQYF. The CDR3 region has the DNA TGCAGCGTTTCACCTAGCGGGGGGAGCACAGATACGCAGTATTTT.

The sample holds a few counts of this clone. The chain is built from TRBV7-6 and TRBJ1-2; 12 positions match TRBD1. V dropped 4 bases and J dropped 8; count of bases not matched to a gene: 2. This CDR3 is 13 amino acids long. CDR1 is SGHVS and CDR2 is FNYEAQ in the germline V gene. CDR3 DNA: TGTGCCAGCAGCTCCGGGACAGGGGGCGGCTACACCTTC. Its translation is CASSSGTGGGYTF.

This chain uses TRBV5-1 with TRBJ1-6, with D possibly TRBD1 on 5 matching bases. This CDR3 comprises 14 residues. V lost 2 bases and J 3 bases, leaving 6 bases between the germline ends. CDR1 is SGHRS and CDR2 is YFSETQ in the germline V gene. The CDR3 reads CASSFDSYNSPLHF. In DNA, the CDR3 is TGCGCCAGCAGCTTTGACAGCTATAATTCACCCCTCCACTTT.

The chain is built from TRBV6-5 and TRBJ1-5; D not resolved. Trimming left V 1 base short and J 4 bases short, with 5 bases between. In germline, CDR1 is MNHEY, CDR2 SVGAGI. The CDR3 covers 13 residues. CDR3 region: CASSYLGNQPQHF. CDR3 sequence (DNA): TGTGCCAGCAGTTACTTGGGGAATCAGCCCCAGCATTTT.

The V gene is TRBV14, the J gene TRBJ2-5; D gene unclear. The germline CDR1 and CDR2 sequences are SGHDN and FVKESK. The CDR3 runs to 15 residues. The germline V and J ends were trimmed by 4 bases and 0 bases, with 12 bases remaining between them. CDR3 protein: CASSRVLGYQETQYF. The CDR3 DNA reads TGTGCCAGCAGCCGGGTCCTGGGTTACCAAGAGACCCAGTACTTC.

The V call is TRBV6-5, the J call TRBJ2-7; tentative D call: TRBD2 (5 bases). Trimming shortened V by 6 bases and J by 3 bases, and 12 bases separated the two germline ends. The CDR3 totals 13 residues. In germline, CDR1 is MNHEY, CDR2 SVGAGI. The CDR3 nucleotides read TGTGCCAGCAGGAACCGGGGTTACTACGAGCAGTACTTC. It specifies CASRNRGYYEQYF.

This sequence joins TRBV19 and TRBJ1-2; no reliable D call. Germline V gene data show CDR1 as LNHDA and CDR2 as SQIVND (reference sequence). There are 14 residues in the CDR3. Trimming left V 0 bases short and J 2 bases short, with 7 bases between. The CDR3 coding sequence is TGTGCCAGTAGTATAGACGGGATCAACTATGGCTACACCTTC. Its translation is CASSIDGINYGYTF.

CDR3 region: CASSRFQGIAYEQYF. The CDR3 DNA sequence: TGTGCCAGCAGCCGATTTCAGGGGATAGCCTACGAGCAGTACTTC. The chain recombines TRBV11-2 with TRBJ2-7; D is possibly TRBD1 (6 bases). Between the trimmed V and J ends, which lost 5 bases and 2 bases, there was a span of 16 bases. Germline loops: CDR1 SGHAT, CDR2 FQNNGV. The CDR3 has 15 residues.

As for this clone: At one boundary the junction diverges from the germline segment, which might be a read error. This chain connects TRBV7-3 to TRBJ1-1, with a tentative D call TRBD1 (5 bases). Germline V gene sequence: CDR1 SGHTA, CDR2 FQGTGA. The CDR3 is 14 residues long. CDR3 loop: CAGSPGSLNTEAFF. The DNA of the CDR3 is TGTGCCGGCAGCCCAGGGTCGTTGAACACTGAAGCTTTCTTT.

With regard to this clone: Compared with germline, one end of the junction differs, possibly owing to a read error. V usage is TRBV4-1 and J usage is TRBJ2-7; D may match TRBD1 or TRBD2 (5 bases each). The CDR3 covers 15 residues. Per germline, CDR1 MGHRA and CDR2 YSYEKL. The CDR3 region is CASSQDLGRVYGQYF. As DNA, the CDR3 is TGCGCCAGCAGCCAAGATTTGGGACGGGTCTACGGGCAGTACTTC.

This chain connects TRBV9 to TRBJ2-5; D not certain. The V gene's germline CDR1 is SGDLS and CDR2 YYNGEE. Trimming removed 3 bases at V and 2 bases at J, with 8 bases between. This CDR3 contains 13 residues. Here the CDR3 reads CASSATPQETQYF. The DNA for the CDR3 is TGTGCCAGCAGCGCGACTCCTCAAGAGACCCAGTACTTC.

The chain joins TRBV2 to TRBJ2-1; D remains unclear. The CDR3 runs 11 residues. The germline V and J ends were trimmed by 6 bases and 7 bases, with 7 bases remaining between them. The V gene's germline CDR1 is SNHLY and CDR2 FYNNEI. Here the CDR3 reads CASRYQNEQFF. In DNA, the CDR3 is TGTGCCAGCAGATACCAGAATGAGCAGTTCTTC.

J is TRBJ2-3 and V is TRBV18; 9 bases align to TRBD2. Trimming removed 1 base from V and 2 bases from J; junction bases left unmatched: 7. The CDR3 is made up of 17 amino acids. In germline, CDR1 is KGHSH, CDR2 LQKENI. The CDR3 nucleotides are TGTGCCAGCTCACCACGTTCGAGCGGGGGGATCACAGATACGCAGTATTTT. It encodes CASSPRSSGGITDTQYF.

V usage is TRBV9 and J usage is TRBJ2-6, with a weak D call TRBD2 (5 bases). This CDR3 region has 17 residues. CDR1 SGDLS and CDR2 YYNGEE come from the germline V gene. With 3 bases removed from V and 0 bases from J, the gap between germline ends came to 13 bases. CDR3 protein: CASSAAVGNSGANVLTF. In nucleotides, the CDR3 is TGTGCCAGCAGCGCCGCCGTCGGGAACTCTGGGGCCAACGTCCTGACTTTC.

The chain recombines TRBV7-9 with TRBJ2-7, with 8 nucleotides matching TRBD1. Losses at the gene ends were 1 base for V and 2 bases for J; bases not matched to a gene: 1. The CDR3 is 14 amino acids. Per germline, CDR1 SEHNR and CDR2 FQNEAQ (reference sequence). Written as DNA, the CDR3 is TGTGCCAGCAGCTTAGGGGGACAGGCCTACGAGCAGTACTTC. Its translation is CASSLGGQAYEQYF.

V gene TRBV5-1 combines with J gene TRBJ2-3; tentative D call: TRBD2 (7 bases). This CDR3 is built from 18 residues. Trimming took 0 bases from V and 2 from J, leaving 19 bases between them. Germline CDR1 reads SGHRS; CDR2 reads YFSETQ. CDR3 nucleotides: TGCGCCAGCAGCTTGGATCTTATTGCGGGGGCCTTCACAGATACGCAGTATTTT. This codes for CASSLDLIAGAFTDTQYF. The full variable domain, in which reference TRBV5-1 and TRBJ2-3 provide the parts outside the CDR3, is KAGVTQTPRYLIKTRGQQVTLSCSPISGHRSVSWYQQTPGQGLQFLFEYFSETQRNKGNFPGRFSGRQFSNSRSEMNVSTLELGDSALYLCASSLDLIAGAFTDTQYFGPGTRLTVL.

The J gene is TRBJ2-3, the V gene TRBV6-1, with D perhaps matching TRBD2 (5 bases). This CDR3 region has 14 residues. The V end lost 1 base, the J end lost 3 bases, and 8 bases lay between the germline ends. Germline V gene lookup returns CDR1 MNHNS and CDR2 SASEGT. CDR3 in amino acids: CASSEGLATDTQYF. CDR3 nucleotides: TGTGCCAGCAGTGAAGGTCTAGCTACAGATACGCAGTATTTT.

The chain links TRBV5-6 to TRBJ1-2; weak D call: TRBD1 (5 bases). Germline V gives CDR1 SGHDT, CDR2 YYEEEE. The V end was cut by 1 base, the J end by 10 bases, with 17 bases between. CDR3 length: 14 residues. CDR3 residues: CASSLPGSGRDYTF. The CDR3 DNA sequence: TGTGCCAGCAGCTTGCCAGGGTCAGGTAGGGACTACACCTTC.

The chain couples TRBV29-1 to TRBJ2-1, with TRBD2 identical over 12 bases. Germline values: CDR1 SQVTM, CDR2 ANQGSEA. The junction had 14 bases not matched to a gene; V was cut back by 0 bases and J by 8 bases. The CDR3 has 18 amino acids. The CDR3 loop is CSVEDPRRSSGGADEQFF. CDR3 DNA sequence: TGCAGCGTTGAAGATCCACGCCGTTCTAGCGGGGGGGCAGATGAGCAGTTCTTC.

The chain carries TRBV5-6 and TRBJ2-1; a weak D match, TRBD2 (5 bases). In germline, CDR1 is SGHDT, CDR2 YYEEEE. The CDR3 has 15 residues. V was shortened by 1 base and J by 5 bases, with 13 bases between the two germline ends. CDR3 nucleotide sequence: TGTGCCAGCAGCTTGTGGCCTAGCTTAAACAATGAGCAGTTCTTC. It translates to CASSLWPSLNNEQFF.

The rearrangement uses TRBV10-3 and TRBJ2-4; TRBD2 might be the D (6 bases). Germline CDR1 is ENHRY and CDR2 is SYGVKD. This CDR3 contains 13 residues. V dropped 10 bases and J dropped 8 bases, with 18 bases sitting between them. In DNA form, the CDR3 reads TGTGCCACCTACTGGGAGGCAGGCGACATTCAGTACTTC. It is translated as CATYWEAGDIQYF.

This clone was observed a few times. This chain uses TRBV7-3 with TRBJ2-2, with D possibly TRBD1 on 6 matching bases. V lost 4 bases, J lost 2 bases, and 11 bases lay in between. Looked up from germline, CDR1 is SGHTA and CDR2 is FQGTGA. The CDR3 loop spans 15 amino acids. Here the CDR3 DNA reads TGTGCCAGCAGCTCCGGACAGAAAAACACCGGGGAGCTGTTTTTT. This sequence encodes CASSSGQKNTGELFF.

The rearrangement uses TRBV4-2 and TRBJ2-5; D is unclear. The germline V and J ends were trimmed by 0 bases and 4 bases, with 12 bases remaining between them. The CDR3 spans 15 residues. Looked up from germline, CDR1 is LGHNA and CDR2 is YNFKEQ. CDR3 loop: CASSQDPILGETQYF. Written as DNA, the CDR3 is TGTGCCAGCAGCCAAGACCCGATTCTGGGAGAGACCCAGTACTTC.

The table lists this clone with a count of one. CDR3: CASSYSVGGYTF. CDR3 in DNA: TGTGCCAGCAGTTATTCGGTAGGGGGCTACACCTTC. The chain carries TRBV6-9 and TRBJ1-2; no firm D call. Per the germline V gene, CDR1 is MNHGY and CDR2 is SVAAGI. Trimming stripped 0 bases from V and 8 bases from J, with 7 bases between. This CDR3 region has 12 residues.

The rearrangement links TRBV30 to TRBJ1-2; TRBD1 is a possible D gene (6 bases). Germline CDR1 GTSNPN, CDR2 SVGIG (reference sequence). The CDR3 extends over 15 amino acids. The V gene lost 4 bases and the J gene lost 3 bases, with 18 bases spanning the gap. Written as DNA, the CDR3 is TGTGCCTGGAATCAACCCGACAGGTCAGACTATGGCTACACCTTC. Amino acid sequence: CAWNQPDRSDYGYTF.

In nucleotides, the CDR3 is TGTGCCAGCAGCTTAGCGTTTCGGGGGTTGGTGAATGAGCAGTTCTTC. It translates to CASSLAFRGLVNEQFF. The chain recombines TRBV7-2 with TRBJ2-1; TRBD2 might be the D (6 bases). The CDR3 contains 16 residues. V was shortened by 0 bases and J by 7 bases, with 16 bases between the two germline ends. Germline loops: CDR1 SGHTA, CDR2 FQGNSA.

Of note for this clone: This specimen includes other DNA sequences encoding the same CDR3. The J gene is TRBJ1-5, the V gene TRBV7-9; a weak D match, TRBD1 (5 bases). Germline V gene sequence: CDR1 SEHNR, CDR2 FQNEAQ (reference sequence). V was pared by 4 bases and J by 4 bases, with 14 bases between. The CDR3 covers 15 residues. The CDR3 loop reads CASSSTGSGNQPQHF. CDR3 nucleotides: TGTGCCAGCAGCTCAACGGGGTCAGGGAATCAGCCCCAGCATTTT.

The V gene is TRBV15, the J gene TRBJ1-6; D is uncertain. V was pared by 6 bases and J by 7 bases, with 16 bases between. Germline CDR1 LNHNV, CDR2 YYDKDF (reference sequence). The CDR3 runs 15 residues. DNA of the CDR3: TGTGCCACCAGGGTTGGGGTGATCGCGAATTCACCCCTCCACTTT. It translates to CATRVGVIANSPLHF.

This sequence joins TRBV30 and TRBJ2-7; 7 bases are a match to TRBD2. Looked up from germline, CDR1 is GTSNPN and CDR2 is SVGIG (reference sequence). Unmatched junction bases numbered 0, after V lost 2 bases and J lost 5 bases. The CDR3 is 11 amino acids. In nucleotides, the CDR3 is TGTGCCTGGAGTCGGGGGGACGAGCAGTACTTC. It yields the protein CAWSRGDEQYF.

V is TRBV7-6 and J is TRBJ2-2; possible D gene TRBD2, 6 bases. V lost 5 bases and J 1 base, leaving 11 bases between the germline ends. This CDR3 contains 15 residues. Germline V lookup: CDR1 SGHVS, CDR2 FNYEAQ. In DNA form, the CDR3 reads TGTGCCAGCAGCCAAATCGGGGGGAACACCGGGGAGCTGTTTTTT. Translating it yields CASSQIGGNTGELFF.

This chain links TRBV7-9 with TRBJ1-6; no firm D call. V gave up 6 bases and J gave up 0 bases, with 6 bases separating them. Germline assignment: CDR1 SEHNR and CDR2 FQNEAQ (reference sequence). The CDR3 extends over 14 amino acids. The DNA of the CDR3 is TGTGCCAGCAGTGCAAGCTCCTATAATTCACCCCTCCACTTT. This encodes CASSASSYNSPLHF.

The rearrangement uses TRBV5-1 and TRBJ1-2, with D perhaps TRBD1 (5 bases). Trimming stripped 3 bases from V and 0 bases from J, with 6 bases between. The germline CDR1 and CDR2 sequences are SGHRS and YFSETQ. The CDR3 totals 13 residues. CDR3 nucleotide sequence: TGCGCCAGCAGCTCGACAGCTAACTATGGCTACACCTTC. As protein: CASSSTANYGYTF.